Below, 12 T cell receptor beta chains from the same sample are listed, as sequenced in a study of T cell responses to AZD1222 COVID-19 vaccine. The data were produced by immunoSEQ multiplex PCR, yet TCRdb's version contains in-frame clones alone and is incomplete. Here the sample spans approximately 100,000 clones, about 89% being singletons. The sample in question was peripheral blood, obtained on day 0 of AZD1222 vaccination. These TCRs come from an adult in good health.

This clone was counted between two and nine times. The chain joins TRBV20-1 to TRBJ1-2; 7 bases match TRBD1. V trimming: 3 bases; J trimming: 6 bases; junction bases outside the gene matches: 4. Germline V gene sequence: CDR1 DFQATT, CDR2 SNEGSKA (reference sequence). The CDR3 contains 12 residues. The CDR3 nucleotides read TGCAGTGCTAGTCCCACAGGGGATGGCTACACCTTC. This sequence encodes CSASPTGDGYTF.

J is TRBJ2-3 and V is TRBV19, with 11 bases fitting TRBD2. Germline CDR1 LNHDA, CDR2 SQIVND (reference sequence). V lost 5 bases, J lost 2 bases, and 3 bases stayed unmatched. This CDR3 is built from 15 residues. For the CDR3, the DNA is TGTGCCAGTAGTTCGACTAGCGGGATCACAGATACGCAGTATTTT. Protein sequence: CASSSTSGITDTQYF. Combining the CDR3 with reference TRBV19 and TRBJ2-3 gives the whole variable domain DGGITQSPKYLFRKEGQNVTLSCEQNLNHDAMYWYRQDPGQGLRLIYYSQIVNDFQKGDIAEGYSVSREKKESFPLTVTSAQKNPTAFYLCASSSTSGITDTQYFGPGTRLTVL.

The chain joins TRBV2 to TRBJ1-1, with TRBD1 matching over 8 bases. CDR3 length equals 14 residues. Germline V gene sequence: CDR1 SNHLY, CDR2 FYNNEI. Trimming took 4 bases from V and 0 from J; bases not matched to a gene: 1. CDR3 in DNA: TGTGCCAGCAGTGCACAGGGGGTGAACACTGAAGCTTTCTTT. It specifies CASSAQGVNTEAFF.

The rearrangement joins TRBV2 to TRBJ1-6, with a tentative D call TRBD1 (6 bases). This CDR3 is 13 amino acids long. The V and J ends lost 10 bases and 5 bases respectively, with 12 bases between them. CDR1 and CDR2 (germline): SNHLY, FYNNEI. CDR3 nucleotide sequence: TGTGCCACAGGGGCCGAGGATAATTCACCCCTCCACTTT. This sequence encodes CATGAEDNSPLHF.

CDR3: CASSLTGTVNTEAFF. The DNA for the CDR3 is TGTGCCAGCAGTTTAACCGGGACAGTGAACACTGAAGCTTTCTTT. V and J are TRBV6-5 and TRBJ1-1; TRBD1 agrees at 7 bases. V was clipped by 4 bases and J by 0 bases; unmatched bases: 5. Germline V gene lookup returns CDR1 MNHEY and CDR2 SVGAGI. The CDR3 runs to 15 residues.

V and J are TRBV28 and TRBJ1-5, with D possibly matching TRBD1 (5 bases). Germline-derived CDR1 and CDR2 are MDHEN and SYDVKM. CDR3 length: 18 residues. V lost 5 bases to trimming and J lost 2 bases, with 22 bases between them. This CDR3 is CASSPALRGVSGNQPQHF. The CDR3 bases are TGTGCCAGCAGTCCAGCTTTGCGGGGGGTATCAGGCAATCAGCCCCAGCATTTT.

V usage is TRBV5-3 and J usage is TRBJ2-1, with unresolved D. TRBV5-3 is placed among ORFs of uncertain function. Between the trimmed V and J ends, which lost 1 base and 1 base, there was a span of 12 bases. The CDR3 sequence is 16 residues long. The CDR3 protein is CARSLTVQDSYNEQFF. CDR3 DNA: TGTGCCAGAAGCTTGACGGTCCAGGATTCCTACAATGAGCAGTTCTTC.

This clone appeared a few times. This chain connects TRBV6-5 to TRBJ1-6; weak D call: TRBD1 (5 bases). The CDR3 spans 15 residues. The V gene's germline CDR1 is MNHEY and CDR2 SVGAGI. The ends were cut back, 0 bases at V and 5 bases at J, with 8 bases in the middle. The CDR3 sequence: CASSYSTGDNSPLHF. CDR3 nucleotides: TGTGCCAGCAGTTACTCCACAGGCGATAATTCACCCCTCCACTTT.

This chain links TRBV7-7 with TRBJ1-5; 12 nucleotides agree with TRBD1. This CDR3 has 18 amino acids. CDR1 is SSHAT and CDR2 is FNYEAQ in the germline V gene (reference sequence). The chain's CDR3 is CAATGDRGLWKGNQPQHF. CDR3 sequence (DNA): TGTGCTGCGACTGGGGACAGGGGGCTATGGAAAGGGAATCAGCCCCAGCATTTT.

This clone was picked up one time. The rearrangement joins TRBV10-1 to TRBJ1-1, with unresolved D. In germline, CDR1 is WNHNN, CDR2 SYGVQD (reference sequence). Trimming took off 5 bases at V and 5 bases at J, with 15 bases between the two ends. The CDR3 contains 14 residues. The CDR3 DNA reads as TGCGCCAGCAGTTCCACGACCGCCAGTACTGAAGCTTTCTTT. Translated: CASSSTTASTEAFF.

This clone has only a few counts. The genes are TRBV6-6 and TRBJ2-7; 9 nucleotides match TRBD2. The germline V gene has CDR1 MNHNY and CDR2 SVGAGI (reference sequence). With 0 bases clipped from V and 4 bases from J, the junction kept 4 bases outside the gene matches. The CDR3 has 15 residues. The CDR3, as DNA: TGTGCCAGCAGTTACTCTGGGACTAGCATATACGAGCAGTACTTC. Amino acids: CASSYSGTSIYEQYF.

With regard to this clone: Within the sample, other DNA sequences also encode this same CDR3. This chain uses TRBV5-1 with TRBJ1-3; D not resolved. Germline CDR1 SGHRS, CDR2 YFSETQ. This CDR3 is 15 amino acids long. Trimming cost V 0 bases and J 1 base, with 8 bases left between them. The CDR3 DNA reads as TGCGCCAGCAGCTTGGTTCCGGGATCTGGAAACACCATATATTTT. Encoded protein: CASSLVPGSGNTIYF.